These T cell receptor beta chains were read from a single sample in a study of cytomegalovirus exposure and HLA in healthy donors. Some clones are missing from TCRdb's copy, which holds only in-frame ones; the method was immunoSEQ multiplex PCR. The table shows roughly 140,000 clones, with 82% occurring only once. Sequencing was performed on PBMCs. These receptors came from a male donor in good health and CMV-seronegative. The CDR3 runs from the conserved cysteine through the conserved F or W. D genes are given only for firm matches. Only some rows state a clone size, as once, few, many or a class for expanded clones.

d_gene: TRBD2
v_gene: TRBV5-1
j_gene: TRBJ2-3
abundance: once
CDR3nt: TGCGCCAGCAGCTTGGGAGGACTAGCGACAGATACGCAGTATTTT
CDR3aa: CASSLGGLATDTQYF

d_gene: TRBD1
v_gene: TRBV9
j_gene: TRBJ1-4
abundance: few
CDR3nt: TGTGCCAGCAGCCACAGGGGGCTGACTAATGAAAAACTGTTTTTT
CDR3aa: CASSHRGLTNEKLFF

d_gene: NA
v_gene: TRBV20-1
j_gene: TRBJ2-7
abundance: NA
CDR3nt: TGCAGTGCTAGAGAGGCTTACGAGCAGTACTTC
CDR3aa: CSAREAYEQYF

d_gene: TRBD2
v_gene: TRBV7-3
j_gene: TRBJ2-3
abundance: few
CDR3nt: TGTGCCAGCAGCTTAATGGGGCTAGCGGGAAGAGATACGCAGTATTTT
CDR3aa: CASSLMGLAGRDTQYF

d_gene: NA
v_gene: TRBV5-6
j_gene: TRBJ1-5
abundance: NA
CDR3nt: TGTGCCAGCAGCTTGTTTATTTTTTCCCAGCATTTT
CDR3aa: CASSLFIFSQHF

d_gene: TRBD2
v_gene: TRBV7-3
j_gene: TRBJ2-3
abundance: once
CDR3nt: TGTGCCAGTCGGAAGGTAGCGGGAGCAGATACGCAGTATTTT
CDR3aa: CASRKVAGADTQYF

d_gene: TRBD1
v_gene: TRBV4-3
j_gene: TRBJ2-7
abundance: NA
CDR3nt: TGCGCCAGCAGCCAGGACAGGGGCTACGAGCAGTACTTC
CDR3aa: CASSQDRGYEQYF

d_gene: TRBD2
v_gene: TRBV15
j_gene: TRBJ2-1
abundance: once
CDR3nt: TGTGCCACCAGCAGTGATCTGGGTACGGGGGGGCTATGGCAGTTCTTC
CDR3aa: CATSSDLGTGGLWQFF

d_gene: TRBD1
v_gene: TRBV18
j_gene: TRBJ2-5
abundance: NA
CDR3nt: TGTGCCAGCTCACCACCACAGGGACAGGAGACCCAGTACTTC
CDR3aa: CASSPPQGQETQYF

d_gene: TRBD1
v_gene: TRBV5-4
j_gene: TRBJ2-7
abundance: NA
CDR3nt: TGTGCCAGCAGCCCAGGACAGGGGGGATACGAGCAGTACTTC
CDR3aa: CASSPGQGGYEQYF

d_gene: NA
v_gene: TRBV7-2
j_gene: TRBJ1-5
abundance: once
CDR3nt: TGTGCCAGCAGCTTAACAGGGCACCAGCCCCAGCATTTT
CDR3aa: CASSLTGHQPQHF

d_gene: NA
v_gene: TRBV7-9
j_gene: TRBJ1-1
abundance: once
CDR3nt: TGTGCCAGCAGCCCCCAACCCGGGTACACTGAAGCTTTCTTT
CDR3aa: CASSPQPGYTEAFF

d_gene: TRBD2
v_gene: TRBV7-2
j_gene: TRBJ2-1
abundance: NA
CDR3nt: TGTGCCAGCAGCCCGGGAGGAACGGTCCCCTACAATGAGCAGTTCTTC
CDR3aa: CASSPGGTVPYNEQFF

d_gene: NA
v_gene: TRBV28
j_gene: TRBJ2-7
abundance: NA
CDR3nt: TGTGCCAGCAGTCCGGGCCACAGGGTCGACGAGCAGTACTTC
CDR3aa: CASSPGHRVDEQYF

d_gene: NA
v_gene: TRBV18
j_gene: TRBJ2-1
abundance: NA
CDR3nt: TGTGCCAGCTCCCGAAAGCGGGGACAACTTACTGAGCAGTTCTTC
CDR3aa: CASSRKRGQLTEQFF

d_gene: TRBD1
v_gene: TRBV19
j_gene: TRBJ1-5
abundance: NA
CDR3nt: TGTGCCAGTAGTTACTCCCTACCGGGACAGGGCAATCAGCCCCAGCATTTT
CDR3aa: CASSYSLPGQGNQPQHF

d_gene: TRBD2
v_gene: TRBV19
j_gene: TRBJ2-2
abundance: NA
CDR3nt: TGTGCCAGTAGCCCTCAAGCGGGAGGGTCCACCGGGGAGCTGTTTTTT
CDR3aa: CASSPQAGGSTGELFF

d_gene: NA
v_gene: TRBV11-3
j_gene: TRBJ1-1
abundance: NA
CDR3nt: TGTGCCAGCAGCTTAGGCGGTCGGCAGTTCACTGAAGCTTTCTTT
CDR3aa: CASSLGGRQFTEAFF

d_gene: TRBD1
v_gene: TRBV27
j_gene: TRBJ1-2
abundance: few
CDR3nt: TGTGCCAGCAGTTTATATCCCCGGACAGGGACAAACTATGGCTACACCTTC
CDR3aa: CASSLYPRTGTNYGYTF

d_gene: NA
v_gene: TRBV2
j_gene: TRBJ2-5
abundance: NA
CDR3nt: TGTGCCAGCAGAGCAGGTCAAGAGACCCAGTACTTC
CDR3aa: CASRAGQETQYF

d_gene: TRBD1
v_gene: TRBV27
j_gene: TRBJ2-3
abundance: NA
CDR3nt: TGTGCCAGCAGTCTCCGGACAGGATGGGGTGCAGAGCAGTATTTT
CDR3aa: CASSLRTGWGAEQYF

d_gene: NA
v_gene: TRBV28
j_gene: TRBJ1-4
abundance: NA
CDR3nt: TGTGCCAGCAGTCCAGGGACATCGACGGGTGGAAAACTGTTTTTT
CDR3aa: CASSPGTSTGGKLFF

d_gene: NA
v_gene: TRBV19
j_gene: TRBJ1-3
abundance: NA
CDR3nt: TGTGCCAGCTCCATGGAGGGGCACACCATATATTTT
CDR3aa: CASSMEGHTIYF

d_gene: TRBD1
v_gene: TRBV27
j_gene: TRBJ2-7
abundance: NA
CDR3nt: TGTGCCTCCAAACGCACAGGGGGCCCCTACGAGCAGTACTTC
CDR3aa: CASKRTGGPYEQYF

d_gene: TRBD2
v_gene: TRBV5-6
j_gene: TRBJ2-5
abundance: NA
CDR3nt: TGTGCCAGCAGCGTAGCGGGAGAAGAGACCCAGTACTTC
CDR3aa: CASSVAGEETQYF

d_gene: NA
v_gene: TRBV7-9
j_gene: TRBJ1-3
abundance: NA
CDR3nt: TGTGCCAGCAGCAACTTGGGCCCAGGAAACACCATATATTTT
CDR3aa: CASSNLGPGNTIYF

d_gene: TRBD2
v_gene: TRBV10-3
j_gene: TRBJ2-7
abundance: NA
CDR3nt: TGTGCCATGTCCCAAGGAATGGGAGGGGTCTCCGAGCAGTACTTC
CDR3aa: CAMSQGMGGVSEQYF

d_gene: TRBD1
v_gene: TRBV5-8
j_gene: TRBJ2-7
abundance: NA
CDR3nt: TGTGCCAGCAGCCATATGACAGGGAGCTACGAGCAGTACTTC
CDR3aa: CASSHMTGSYEQYF

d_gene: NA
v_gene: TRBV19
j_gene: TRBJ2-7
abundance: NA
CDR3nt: TGTGCCAGTAGTATCTGGGCGGGGTCGGGCTATGAGCAGTACTTC
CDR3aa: CASSIWAGSGYEQYF

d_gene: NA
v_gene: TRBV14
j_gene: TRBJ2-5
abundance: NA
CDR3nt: TGTGCCAGCACCGAGACTGGGGGGCAAGAGACCCAGTACTTC
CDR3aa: CASTETGGQETQYF

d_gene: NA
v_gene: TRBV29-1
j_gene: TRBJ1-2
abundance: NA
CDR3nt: TGCAGCGTTGAAGACTTCGGGGAAGGGACTAACTATGGCTACACCTTC
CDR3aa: CSVEDFGEGTNYGYTF

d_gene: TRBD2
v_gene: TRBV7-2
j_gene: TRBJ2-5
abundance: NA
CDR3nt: TGTGCCAGCAGCTCGACCTCCCTTTTGAGCGGGAGGGCCCAAGAGACCCAGTACTTC
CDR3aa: CASSSTSLLSGRAQETQYF